This passage covers 4 T cell receptor beta chains from one sample sequenced in a study of blood T cell repertoires in COVID-19. Profiled with immunoSEQ multiplex PCR; TCRdb holds only in-frame clones, not every one. The sample contains approximately 100,000 clones, 70% to 85% of which appear only once. The sequencing input was peripheral blood. All receptors derive from a man aged 70 or older with acute or convalescent COVID-19.

The V gene is TRBV7-9, the J gene TRBJ2-7, with 9 bases aligning to TRBD1. The trim removed 4 bases at V and 7 bases at J, leaving 11 bases unmatched. The CDR3 runs 15 residues. CDR1 is SEHNR, CDR2 FQNEAQ, per germline (reference sequence). CDR3 amino acids: CASSSRDRVLREQYF. The CDR3 nucleotides are TGTGCCAGCAGCTCCCGGGACAGGGTGTTACGGGAGCAGTACTTC.

V usage is TRBV11-1 and J usage is TRBJ1-1; D gene ambiguous. The germline V gene has CDR1 SGHAT and CDR2 FQDESV (reference sequence). The V end was cut by 1 base, the J end by 4 bases, with 7 bases between. The CDR3 runs to 13 residues. CDR3 nucleotide sequence: TGTGCCAGCAGCTTAGTGTGGAGCACTGAAGCTTTCTTT. Its protein product is CASSLVWSTEAFF.

The genes are TRBV14 and TRBJ2-2, with 7 bases fitting TRBD2. V lost 7 bases to trimming and J lost 5 bases; unmatched junction nucleotides: 10. CDR3 length: 15 amino acids. Germline V CDR1 and CDR2: SGHDN, FVKESK. CDR3 bases: TGTGCCAGCAAGGGTCCTAGCGGAGGGACCGGGGAGCTGTTTTTT. Translation: CASKGPSGGTGELFF.

The chain employs TRBV4-2 and TRBJ2-7; possible D gene TRBD2, 6 bases. The CDR3 extends over 15 amino acids. Germline-derived CDR1 and CDR2 are LGHNA and YNFKEQ. V was cut by 1 base and J by 2 bases, with 12 bases left in between. Here the CDR3 reads CASSQGGDFPYEQYF. The CDR3 DNA sequence: TGTGCCAGCAGCCAAGGGGGGGACTTTCCCTACGAGCAGTACTTC.